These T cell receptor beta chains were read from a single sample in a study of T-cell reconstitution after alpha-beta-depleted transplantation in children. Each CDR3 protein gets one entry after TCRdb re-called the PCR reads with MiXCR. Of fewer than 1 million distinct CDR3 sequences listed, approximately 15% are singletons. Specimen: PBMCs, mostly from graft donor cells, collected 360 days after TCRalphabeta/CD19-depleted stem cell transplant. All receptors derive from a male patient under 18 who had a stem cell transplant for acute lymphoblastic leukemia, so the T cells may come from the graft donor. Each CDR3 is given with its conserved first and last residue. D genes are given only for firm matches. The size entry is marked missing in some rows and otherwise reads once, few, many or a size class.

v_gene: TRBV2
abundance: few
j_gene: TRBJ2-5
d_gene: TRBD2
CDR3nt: TGTGCCAGCAATCCTATAGCGGGGGCACGCGAGACCCAGTACTTC
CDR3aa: CASNPIAGARETQYF

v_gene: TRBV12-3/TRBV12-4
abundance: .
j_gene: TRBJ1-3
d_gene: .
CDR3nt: TGTGCCAGCAGTTTTTGGCAGGGACGGGACACCATATATTTT
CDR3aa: CASSFWQGRDTIYF

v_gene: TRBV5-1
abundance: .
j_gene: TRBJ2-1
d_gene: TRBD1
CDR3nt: TGCGCCAGCAGCTTGGGTTCCAGGGGGCCTGAGCAGTTCTTC
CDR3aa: CASSLGSRGPEQFF

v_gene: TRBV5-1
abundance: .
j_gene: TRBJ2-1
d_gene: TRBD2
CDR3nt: TGCGCCAGCAGCGTACAAAGCCCCGAGTTAGCGGGGAGCAATGAGCAGTTCTTC
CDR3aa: CASSVQSPELAGSNEQFF

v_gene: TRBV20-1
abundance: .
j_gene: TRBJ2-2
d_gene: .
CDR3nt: TGCAGTGCTTCGAACCCTTCGCCGAACACCGGGGAGCTGTTTTTT
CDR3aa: CSASNPSPNTGELFF

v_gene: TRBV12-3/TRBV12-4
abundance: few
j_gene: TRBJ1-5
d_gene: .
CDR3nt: TGTGCCAGCAGACCAACAGGGAGCAATCAGCCCCAGCATTTT
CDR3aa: CASRPTGSNQPQHF

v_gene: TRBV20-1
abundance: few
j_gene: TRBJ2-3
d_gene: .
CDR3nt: TGCAGTGCTAGGGGGGTACCACAGCGGGCGACAGATACGCAGTATTTT
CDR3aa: CSARGVPQRATDTQYF

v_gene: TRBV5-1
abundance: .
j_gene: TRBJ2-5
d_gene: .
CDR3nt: TGCGCCAGCAGCTTGGGGGGACGGACCCAAGAGACCCAGTACTTC
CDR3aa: CASSLGGRTQETQYF

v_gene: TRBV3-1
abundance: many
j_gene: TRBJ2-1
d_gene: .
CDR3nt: TGTGCCAGCAGCCAAGGATTATTGCAGTTCTTC
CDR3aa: CASSQGLLQFF

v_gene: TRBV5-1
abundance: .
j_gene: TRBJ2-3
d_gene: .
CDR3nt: TGCGCCAGCAGACCCCCTTCGACCAACACAGATACGCAGTATTTT
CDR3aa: CASRPPSTNTDTQYF

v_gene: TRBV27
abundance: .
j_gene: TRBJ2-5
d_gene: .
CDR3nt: TGTGCCAGCAGTTCCGACGGCCCCTGGAGAGAGACCCAGTACTTC
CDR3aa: CASSSDGPWRETQYF

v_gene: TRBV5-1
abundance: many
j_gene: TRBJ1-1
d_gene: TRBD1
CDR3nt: TGCGCCAGCAGCGGCGGGACAGTCCTGAACACTGAAGCTTTCTTT
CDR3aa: CASSGGTVLNTEAFF

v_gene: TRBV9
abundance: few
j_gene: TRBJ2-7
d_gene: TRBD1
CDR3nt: TGTGCCAGCAGCGGCGGGACAGGGGTTAACGAGCAGTACTTC
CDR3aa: CASSGGTGVNEQYF

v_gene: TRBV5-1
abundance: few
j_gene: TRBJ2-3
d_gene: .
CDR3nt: TGCGCCAGCAGCTTGTCTACGGGAGAAAGAACAGATACGCAGTATTTT
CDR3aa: CASSLSTGERTDTQYF

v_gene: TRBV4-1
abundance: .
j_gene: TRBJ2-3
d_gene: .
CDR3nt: TGCGCCAGCAGCCAAGTTAAAGATACGCAGTATTTT
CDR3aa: CASSQVKDTQYF

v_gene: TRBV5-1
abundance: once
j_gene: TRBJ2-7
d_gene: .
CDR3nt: TGCGCCAGCAGCTTGAGGGACCCAGCCTACGAGCAGTACTTC
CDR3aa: CASSLRDPAYEQYF